The present TCR beta chain was sequenced within a study of glioma-infiltrating T cells. The iRepertoire nested amplicon-rescue multiplex PCR amplified TCR alpha and beta CDR3s from RNA. Tissue mRNA or PBMC total RNA, roughly 100-400 ng, went into one-step reverse transcription and amplification. In TCRdb, the multiplex PCR reads were re-called with MiXCR into one record per CDR3 protein. The table shows 100,000 to 150,000 distinct CDR3 sequences, with 24% occurring only once. Study-level results: Gliomas, especially low-grade, showed above-expected tissue-blood divergence; non-neoplastic patients showed below. Tissue and blood shared very few CDR3 sequences.

This clonotype was recorded at least ten times. The antigen is not known. There are 17 residues in the CDR3. With 6 bases removed from V and 0 bases from J, the gap between germline ends came to 18 bases. Germline values: CDR1 KGHSH, CDR2 LQKENI. The TCR was taken from a human donor with low-grade glioma or glioblastoma, undergoing nonglioma brain surgery, or in good health (not recorded which). The gene calls are TRBV18 and TRBJ2-1, with a weak D call TRBD1 (5 bases). The sequenced sample was glioma tissue, nonneoplastic brain tissue, or PBMCs (not recorded which). The chain's CDR3 is CASSPRFGASSYNEQFF. The CDR3 nucleotides are TGTGCCAGCTCTCCTAGGTTTGGGGCGAGCTCCTACAATGAGCAGTTCTTC. Together with reference TRBV18 and TRBJ2-1, the CDR3 gives the full variable domain: NAGVMQNPRHLVRRRGQEARLRCSPMKGHSHVYWYRQLPEEGLKFMVYLQKENIIDESGMPKERFSAEFPKEGPSILRIQQVVRGDSAAYFCASSPRFGASSYNEQFFGPGTRLTVL.